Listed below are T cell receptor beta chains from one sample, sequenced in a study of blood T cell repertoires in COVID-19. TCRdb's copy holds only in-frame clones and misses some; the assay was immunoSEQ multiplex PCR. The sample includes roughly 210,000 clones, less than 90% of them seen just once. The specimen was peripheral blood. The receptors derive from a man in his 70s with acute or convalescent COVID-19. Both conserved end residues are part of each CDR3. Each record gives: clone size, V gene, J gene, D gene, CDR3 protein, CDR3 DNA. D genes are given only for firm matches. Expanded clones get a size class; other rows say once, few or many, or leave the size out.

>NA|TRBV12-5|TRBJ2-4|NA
CASAKDRAKNIQYF
TGTGCTAGTGCTAAGGACAGAGCCAAAAACATTCAGTACTTC
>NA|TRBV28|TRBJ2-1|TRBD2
CASSLAQRETQFF
TGTGCCAGCAGTTTAGCCCAGCGGGAGACGCAGTTCTTC
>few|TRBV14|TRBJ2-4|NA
CASSQGYATKNIQYF
TGTGCCAGCAGCCAAGGGTACGCTACCAAAAACATTCAGTACTTC
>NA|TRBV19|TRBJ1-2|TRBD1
CASRSQGAGYGYTF
TGTGCCAGTAGGAGTCAGGGGGCCGGCTATGGCTACACCTTC
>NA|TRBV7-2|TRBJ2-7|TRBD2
CASSLPTSGTEQYF
TGTGCCAGCAGCTTACCGACTAGCGGGACCGAGCAGTACTTC
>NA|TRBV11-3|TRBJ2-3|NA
CASSPTLSADTQYF
TGTGCCAGCAGCCCTACTCTAAGCGCAGATACGCAGTATTTT
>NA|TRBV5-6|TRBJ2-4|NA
CASSLVELLAKNIQYF
TGTGCCAGCAGCTTGGTAGAGTTACTAGCCAAAAACATTCAGTACTTC
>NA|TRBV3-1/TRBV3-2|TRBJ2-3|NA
CASRNRAITDTQYF
TGTGCCAGCAGAAACAGGGCGATTACAGATACGCAGTATTTT
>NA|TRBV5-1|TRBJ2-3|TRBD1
CASSQTTGPTDTQYF
TGCGCCAGCAGCCAGACGACAGGGCCCACAGATACGCAGTATTTT
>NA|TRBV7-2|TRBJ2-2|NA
CASSPGGDTGELFF
TGTGCCAGCAGCCCCGGAGGGGACACCGGGGAGCTGTTTTTT
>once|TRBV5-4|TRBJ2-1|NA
CASSPGTRNNEQFF
TGTGCCAGCTCTCCCGGGACTCGCAATAATGAGCAGTTCTTC
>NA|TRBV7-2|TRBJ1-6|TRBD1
CASRGQGALNSPLHF
TGTGCCAGCAGGGGACAGGGGGCGCTTAATTCACCCCTCCACTTT
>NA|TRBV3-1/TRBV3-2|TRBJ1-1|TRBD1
CASSQPRTGGSEAFF
TGTGCCAGCAGCCAACCAAGGACAGGGGGATCTGAAGCTTTCTTT
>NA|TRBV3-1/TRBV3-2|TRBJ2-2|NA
CASSQGQRTGELFF
TGTGCCAGCAGCCAAGGACAGCGTACCGGGGAGCTGTTTTTT
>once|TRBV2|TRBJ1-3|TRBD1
CASSRDRTRAAGNTIYF
TGTGCCAGCTCCCGGGACAGGACCAGGGCGGCTGGAAACACCATATATTTT
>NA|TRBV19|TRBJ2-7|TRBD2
CASSIGETGGEYEQYF
TGTGCCAGTAGTATAGGGGAGACGGGAGGGGAGTACGAGCAGTACTTC
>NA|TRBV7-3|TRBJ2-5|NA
CASSFTGGVETQYF
TGTGCCAGCAGCTTCACGGGCGGGGTCGAGACCCAGTACTTC
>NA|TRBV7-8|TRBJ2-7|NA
CASSLDAVTYEQYF
TGTGCCAGCAGCTTAGATGCGGTAACCTACGAGCAGTACTTC